Given below is one TCR beta chain in context. The source of the sample is a study of PD-1 and CTLA-4 blockade in melanoma. Sequenced by immunoSEQ multiplex PCR; TCRdb stores in-frame clones only, minus some. The sample records about 21,000 clones, around 88% being singletons. The CDR3 runs 18 residues. With V trimmed by 9 bases and J by 0 bases, 17 bases remained unmatched. Germline values: CDR1 MDHEN, CDR2 SYDVKM. The source material was CD8+ T cells from peripheral blood, sampled before anti-PD-1 treatment. This chain connects TRBV28 to TRBJ1-5; 7 nucleotides line up with TRBD1. This TCR came from a human donor with melanoma. For the CDR3, the DNA is TGTGCCAGTTCTCTACCGGGGGACAGCATTTATAGCAATCAGCCCCAGCATTTT. Translating it yields CASSLPGDSIYSNQPQHF.